Sequencing of this T cell receptor beta chain was carried out in a study of PD-1 blockade in classical Hodgkin lymphoma. Findings and limits, study-wide: Repertoire difference causes, possibly disease activity or prior therapy, remain undefined.

Here immunoSEQ multiplex PCR was the method, and the copy in TCRdb shows in-frame clones only, minus some. The sample lists some 20,000 clones; around 82% were seen once. This clone is classed as medium-sized (0.01 to 0.1%). Its antigen is not known. The CDR3 spans 19 residues. CDR1 is MNHNS and CDR2 is SASEGT in the germline V gene. Trimming shortened V by 2 bases and J by 0 bases, and 19 bases separated the two germline ends. Time point described: cycle 4 day 1 (C4D1), after five to seven weeks of nivolumab. Relapses following autologous stem cell transplantation were seen in all patients, with brentuximab vedotin exposure varying.

The TCR was taken from a human donor with classical Hodgkin lymphoma. The source material was peripheral blood mononuclear cells (PBMCs), sampled before the fourth cycle of nivolumab. The chain has TRBV6-1 and TRBJ2-2; D could derive from TRBD1 or TRBD2 (7 bases each). The CDR3 spells CASSERPGGAQSNTGELFF. The CDR3 DNA is TGTGCCAGCAGTGAAAGGCCAGGGGGGGCGCAATCGAACACCGGGGAGCTGTTTTTT.